These 20 T cell receptor beta chains came from one sample sequenced in a study of shared T cell receptors in the human thymus. Data came from immunoSEQ multiplex PCR; TCRdb stores just in-frame clones and leaves some out. The sample has hundreds of thousands of clones; approximately 87% are singletons. These records were also assigned to another study, of human thymus T cells.

Source material: thymocytes. These receptors all come from a boy younger than two with a congenital heart defect.

The chain carries TRBV27 and TRBJ2-7; 8 bases fit TRBD1. Germline loops: CDR1 MNHEY, CDR2 SMNVEV (reference sequence). This CDR3 contains 14 residues. The J segment lost 3 bases and the V segment lost 6 bases, leaving 7 bases of the junction unmatched. CDR3 amino acids: CASSPGDRFYEQYF. For the CDR3, the DNA is TGTGCCAGCAGCCCAGGGGACAGGTTCTACGAGCAGTACTTC.

The J gene is TRBJ2-7, the V gene TRBV19; 9 nucleotides match TRBD1. Germline loops: CDR1 LNHDA, CDR2 SQIVND (reference sequence). V lost 5 bases, J lost 5 bases, and 7 bases stayed unmatched. This CDR3 contains 14 residues. The DNA for the CDR3 is TGTGCCAGTAGTGCGACAGGGGGGCACGACGAGCAGTACTTC. Protein: CASSATGGHDEQYF.

The rearrangement links TRBV27 to TRBJ2-7, with 9 bases lining up with TRBD1. The CDR3 extends over 15 amino acids. Germline CDR1 and CDR2: MNHEY and SMNVEV (reference sequence). J was trimmed by 1 base and V by 8 bases; bases with no gene match: 9. The CDR3 region has the DNA TGTGCCAGCGGCTTCACAGGGGGCCCTTCCTACGAGCAGTACTTC. Protein sequence: CASGFTGGPSYEQYF.

The V call is TRBV11-3, the J call TRBJ1-3, with D possibly being TRBD1 (6 bases). The V gene's germline CDR1 is SGHNT and CDR2 YENEEA. CDR3 length equals 15 residues. V lost 5 bases to trimming and J lost 4 bases, with 15 bases between them. CDR3 nucleotides: TGTGCCAGCAGCGCCCGACAGGCCTCGGGAAACACCATATATTTT. Encoded protein: CASSARQASGNTIYF. The whole variable domain, filled in from reference TRBV11-3 and TRBJ1-3, reads EAGVVQSPRYKIIEKKQPVAFWCNPISGHNTLYWYLQNLGQGPELLIRYENEEAVDDSQLPKDRFSAERLKGVDSTLKIQPAELGDSAVYLCASSARQASGNTIYFGEGSWLTVV.

V usage is TRBV4-1 and J usage is TRBJ2-5; D may be TRBD2 (6 bases). CDR3 length: 16 amino acids. Between the trimmed V and J ends, which lost 0 bases and 4 bases, there was a span of 15 bases. The germline gives CDR1 MGHRA, CDR2 YSYEKL. CDR3 loop: CASSQDAAVGGETQYF. CDR3 sequence (DNA): TGCGCCAGCAGCCAAGATGCAGCGGTGGGGGGAGAGACCCAGTACTTC.

The chain is built from TRBV28 and TRBJ2-5, with a weak D call TRBD1 (6 bases). The CDR3 spans 16 residues. Deletions cut 5 bases from V and 1 base from J, with 17 bases between. The germline V gene has CDR1 MDHEN and CDR2 SYDVKM. The CDR3 DNA reads TGTGCCAGCAGTCCCTATGTGGGGGCCGTCCAAGAGACCCAGTACTTC. As protein: CASSPYVGAVQETQYF.

The chain joins TRBV4-2 to TRBJ2-7; 10 nucleotides agree with TRBD2. The CDR3 has 18 amino acids. Trimming at V came to 0 bases and at J to 6 bases, leaving 14 bases not matched to a gene. From germline, CDR1 is LGHNA and CDR2 YNFKEQ. In nucleotides, the CDR3 is TGTGCCAGCAGCCAAGATCTGGGTCTGCCTAGCGGGAGCGGCGAGCAGTACTTC. It specifies CASSQDLGLPSGSGEQYF.

This clone occurred once. This chain connects TRBV4-3 to TRBJ2-1; no definite D call. V lost 0 bases, J lost 0 bases, and 15 bases lay in between. Germline CDR1 and CDR2: LGHNA and YSLEER. This CDR3 is 18 amino acids long. The CDR3 DNA sequence: TGCGCCAGCAGCCAAGAGCGCCAGCGACCCAGCTCCTACAATGAGCAGTTCTTC. It codes for CASSQERQRPSSYNEQFF.

V gene TRBV10-3 combines with J gene TRBJ2-2, with 11 bases lining up with TRBD1. CDR3 length equals 16 residues. J was trimmed by 6 bases and V by 3 bases; bases with no gene match: 6. In germline, CDR1 is ENHRY, CDR2 SYGVKD. The CDR3 reads CAISEGGQGASGELFF. CDR3 coding DNA: TGTGCCATCAGTGAAGGAGGACAGGGGGCGTCCGGGGAGCTGTTTTTT.

The CDR3 region is CASSLVRRQGWTYEQYF. In DNA, the CDR3 is TGTGCCAGCAGCTTAGTGAGGAGGCAGGGGTGGACCTACGAGCAGTACTTC. V and J are TRBV7-8 and TRBJ2-7, with a weak D call TRBD1 (6 bases). V lost 1 base and J 2 bases, leaving 18 bases between the germline ends. Germline V lookup: CDR1 SGHVS, CDR2 FQNEAQ. The CDR3 has 17 amino acids.

The V and J genes are TRBV9 and TRBJ2-7, with a tentative D call TRBD2 (6 bases). The CDR3 runs to 14 residues. Deletions cut 4 bases from V and 2 bases from J, with 13 bases between. Germline values: CDR1 SGDLS, CDR2 YYNGEE. DNA of the CDR3: TGTGCCAGCAGCCCGAGCGGGCCTACCTACGAGCAGTACTTC. Amino acids: CASSPSGPTYEQYF.

This clone has more than one count but fewer than ten. V gene TRBV4-1 combines with J gene TRBJ1-5; 7 bases match TRBD1. Unmatched junction bases numbered 9, after V lost 5 bases and J lost 5 bases. The CDR3 is 15 residues long. The germline V gene has CDR1 MGHRA and CDR2 YSYEKL. CDR3 nucleotide sequence: TGCGCCAGCAGCGTGGTCCGGGACAGATATCAGCCCCAGCATTTT. Translation: CASSVVRDRYQPQHF.

This sequence joins TRBV15 and TRBJ1-2, with TRBD1 identical over 10 bases. Trimming removed 1 base from V and 6 bases from J; junction bases left unmatched: 8. This CDR3 has 16 residues. The germline gives CDR1 LNHNV, CDR2 YYDKDF (reference sequence). The CDR3: CATSRAQTGGANGYTF. CDR3 nucleotides: TGTGCCACCAGCAGAGCCCAGACAGGGGGCGCTAATGGCTACACCTTC.

The chain links TRBV7-9 to TRBJ1-2, with 7 bases aligning to TRBD1. CDR3 length: 16 residues. The junction had 9 bases not matched to a gene; V was cut back by 2 bases and J by 3 bases. Germline values: CDR1 SEHNR, CDR2 FQNEAQ (reference sequence). CDR3 nucleotide sequence: TGTGCCAGCAGCTTATCGGTCCTTACAGGGGACTATGGCTACACCTTC. Its translation: CASSLSVLTGDYGYTF.

This rearrangement joins TRBV18 to TRBJ2-7; a possible D gene is TRBD2 (10 bases). V shed 3 bases and J shed 2 bases, with 23 bases lying between them. CDR1 is KGHSH and CDR2 is LQKENI in the germline V gene. This CDR3 has 18 amino acids. This CDR3 reads CASSPTGGGTSDPYEQYF. The CDR3 coding sequence is TGTGCCAGCTCACCGACAGGGGGAGGGACTAGCGACCCCTACGAGCAGTACTTC. Based on the CDR3 plus reference TRBV18 and TRBJ2-7, the full variable domain is NAGVMQNPRHLVRRRGQEARLRCSPMKGHSHVYWYRQLPEEGLKFMVYLQKENIIDESGMPKERFSAEFPKEGPSILRIQQVVRGDSAAYFCASSPTGGGTSDPYEQYFGPGTRLTVT.

This rearrangement joins TRBV5-1 to TRBJ2-3; 7 bases agree with TRBD2. Germline V gives CDR1 SGHRS, CDR2 YFSETQ. CDR3 size: 15 residues. The V gene end was trimmed by 5 bases and the J gene end by 0 bases; junction bases not matched to a gene: 6. In DNA, the CDR3 is TGCGCCAGCAGGCCATTTAGCGGGAGCACAGATACGCAGTATTTT. Protein: CASRPFSGSTDTQYF.

The chain couples TRBV10-3 to TRBJ2-7; 7 bases map to TRBD1. This CDR3 is built from 12 residues. Germline values: CDR1 ENHRY, CDR2 SYGVKD. Trimming cost V 11 bases and J 1 base; bases outside gene matches: 5. CDR3 coding DNA: TGTGCCTCCGGGACAGTTTCCTACGAGCAGTACTTC. Its translation: CASGTVSYEQYF.

The chain combines TRBV11-2 with TRBJ2-7; 8 bases map to TRBD2. The CDR3 has 15 residues. Germline lookup yields CDR1 SGHAT and CDR2 FQNNGV. J was trimmed by 5 bases and V by 5 bases; bases with no gene match: 11. CDR3 in DNA: TGTGCCAGCAGCCCAGACGGGAGGGTAAGAAACGAGCAGTACTTC. Translated: CASSPDGRVRNEQYF.

The chain uses TRBV6-4 and TRBJ2-1, with D possibly being TRBD2 (6 bases). The ends were cut back, 5 bases at V and 4 bases at J, with 15 bases in the middle. Germline V gene lookup returns CDR1 MRHNA and CDR2 SNTAGT. This CDR3 is 15 amino acids long. The CDR3 loop is CASSPSRDLYNEQFF. The CDR3 DNA follows: TGTGCCAGCAGTCCCTCGCGGGACTTATACAATGAGCAGTTCTTC.

V usage is TRBV27 and J usage is TRBJ2-7; D gene uncertain. CDR3 length: 15 residues. The germline gives CDR1 MNHEY, CDR2 SMNVEV (reference sequence). Trimming removed 5 bases from V and 2 bases from J, with 16 bases in between. CDR3 residues: CASSPYLIRPYEQYF. CDR3 sequence (DNA): TGTGCCAGCAGTCCATACCTAATACGTCCCTACGAGCAGTACTTC.